Listed here is a single TCR beta chain. Its antigen is undetermined. PCR involved 60 Vbeta and 13 Jbeta primers. TCRdb's copy holds only in-frame clones and misses some; the assay was immunoSEQ multiplex PCR. The sample has 110,000 to 150,000 clones, 60% to 80% seen once. The data stem from a study of cytomegalovirus exposure and HLA in healthy donors. Turning to the study itself: For the approximately 420 genotyped donors, about 79% fell within the Caucasian-associated ancestry cluster. Study results and caveats: Among TCR beta chains, those listed as cytomegalovirus-associated numbered about 160.

The length of the CDR3 is 15 residues. Germline V gene sequence: CDR1 SGHNT, CDR2 YYREEE (reference sequence). With 3 bases removed from V and 5 bases from J, the gap between germline ends came to 17 bases. Sequencing was performed on PBMCs. This clonotype originated in a woman aged 25 to 45 in good health and CMV-seronegative. The rearrangement joins TRBV5-4 to TRBJ2-5; TRBD2 might be the D (6 bases). The chain's CDR3 is CASSWDGGAGETQYF. CDR3 nucleotide sequence: TGTGCCAGCAGCTGGGACGGAGGGGCCGGCGAGACCCAGTACTTC.